The rows below give T cell receptor beta chains drawn from one sample of a study of control samples from healthy donors and cancer patients. TCRdb's copy holds only in-frame clones and misses some; the assay was immunoSEQ multiplex PCR. In the table there are some 120,000 clones, roughly nine tenths of which are singletons. The sample comprised blood. The source is a man younger than 35 in good health. Each CDR3 is given with its conserved first and last residue.

cdr3_length | j_call | v_call | cdr3_aa
15 | TRBJ2-7 | TRBV21-1 | CASSKLLGWGSEQYF
13 | TRBJ1-2 | TRBV9 | CASSMPAGYGYTF
16 | TRBJ2-7 | TRBV6-5 | CASSSAGLAENYEQYF
13 | TRBJ2-1 | TRBV19 | CASSIRGNNEQFF
16 | TRBJ2-2 | TRBV24-1 | CATSDLLGVGAGELFF
17 | TRBJ2-2 | TRBV18 | CASSPLYTGWNTGELFF
12 | TRBJ2-1 | TRBV19 | CASTWGHNEQFF
14 | TRBJ1-2 | TRBV2 | CASRPNGVSYGYTF
17 | TRBJ2-6 | TRBV25-1 | CASSGSRTSSGANVLTF
16 | TRBJ2-1 | TRBV5-1 | CASGEPGQGLYNEQFF
13 | TRBJ2-7 | TRBV28 | CASKTGGPYEQYF
16 | TRBJ1-2 | TRBV10-2 | CASSEFIGSHNYGYTF
15 | TRBJ2-3 | TRBV9 | CASSVGSGKTDTQYF
19 | TRBJ2-1 | TRBV28 | CASSSPRGRVEGAYNEQFF
12 | TRBJ2-3 | TRBV11-2 | CASSSSTDTQYF
16 | TRBJ2-5 | TRBV19 | CATRNWRGSWGETQYF
13 | TRBJ2-1 | TRBV19 | CASSISGYNEQFF
15 | TRBJ2-5 | TRBV9 | CASSGGAPPPETQYF
16 | TRBJ2-7 | TRBV7-2 | CASSPRSGSMTYEQYF
16 | TRBJ2-1 | TRBV3-1/TRBV3-2 | CASSTSGTSSYNEQFF
14 | TRBJ2-3 | TRBV6-5 | CASNPASSTDTQYF
12 | TRBJ1-2 | TRBV10-3 | CAISESNGGYTF
12 | TRBJ2-7 | TRBV10-2 | CASKAGNYEQYF
11 | TRBJ1-2 | TRBV12-3/TRBV12-4 | CASSSRQGYTF
15 | TRBJ1-5 | TRBV28 | CASSWRSQGDQPQHF
17 | TRBJ1-2 | TRBV18 | CASSLSGSPGGSYGYTF
14 | TRBJ2-7 | TRBV23-1 | CASRGQWVSYEQYF
13 | TRBJ2-1 | TRBV25-1 | CASNPTGYNEQFF
14 | TRBJ2-7 | TRBV5-4 | CASSVERDIYEQYF
15 | TRBJ2-2 | TRBV6-5 | CASSYGAGGPGELFF
17 | TRBJ2-2 | TRBV19 | CASSTLLVGGVTGELFF
14 | TRBJ2-1 | TRBV19 | CASSIDTGSPKQFF
15 | TRBJ2-3 | TRBV19 | CASSPPSGSIDTQYF
13 | TRBJ1-2 | TRBV2 | CASSVAEDYGYTF
14 | TRBJ2-5 | TRBV6-2/TRBV6-3 | CASSYGDLGMTQYF
16 | TRBJ2-1 | TRBV6-1 | CASSERTSGKYNEQFF
11 | TRBJ2-3 | TRBV9 | CASSELDTQYF
16 | TRBJ2-1 | TRBV18 | CASSPSWTSGNNEQFF
14 | TRBJ2-1 | TRBV4-3 | CASSQERLANEQFF
17 | TRBJ1-1 | TRBV12-5 | CASGSDRIRHGNTEAFF
16 | TRBJ2-3 | TRBV15 | CATSHIKLQGPDTQYF
16 | TRBJ1-2 | TRBV9 | CASSALEGQGLYGYTF
15 | TRBJ2-2 | TRBV28 | CASSGTSGHTGELFF
15 | TRBJ1-6 | TRBV3-1/TRBV3-2 | CASSQAKGISSPLHF
15 | TRBJ2-3 | TRBV10-1 | CASSDTGRATDTQYF
14 | TRBJ1-2 | TRBV9 | CASSAPGRIYGYTF
16 | TRBJ2-5 | TRBV7-9 | CASSLAAGGFLETQYF
15 | TRBJ2-1 | TRBV4-1 | CASSQGPQGEGEQFF
14 | TRBJ2-1 | TRBV11-2 | CASSFAGSYNEQFF
14 | TRBJ1-2 | TRBV3-1/TRBV3-2 | CASSQAGGPGGYTF
15 | TRBJ1-2 | TRBV27 | CASSFRQGWLNGYTF
12 | TRBJ2-7 | TRBV30 | CAWSVQRVEQYF
12 | TRBJ1-1 | TRBV27 | CATINTGTRAFF
13 | TRBJ2-3 | TRBV11-2 | CASIHSGTDTQYF
17 | TRBJ1-2 | TRBV24-1 | CATSDLKGTGTNYGYTF
11 | TRBJ2-3 | TRBV20-1 | CSASFEDTQYF
19 | TRBJ2-3 | TRBV4-3 | CASSQDLPSGRSSTDTQYF